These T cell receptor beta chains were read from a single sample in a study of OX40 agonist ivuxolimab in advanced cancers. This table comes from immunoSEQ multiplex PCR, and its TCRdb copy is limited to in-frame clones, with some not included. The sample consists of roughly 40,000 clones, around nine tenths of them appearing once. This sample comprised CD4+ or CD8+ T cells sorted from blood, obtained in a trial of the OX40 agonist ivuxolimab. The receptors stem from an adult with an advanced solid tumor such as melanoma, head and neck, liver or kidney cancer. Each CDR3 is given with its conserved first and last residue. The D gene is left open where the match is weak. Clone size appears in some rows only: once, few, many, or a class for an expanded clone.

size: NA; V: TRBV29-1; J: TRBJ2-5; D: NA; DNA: TGCAGCGTACACGTGGGGGGCATGGAGACCCAGTACTTC; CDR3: CSVHVGGMETQYF
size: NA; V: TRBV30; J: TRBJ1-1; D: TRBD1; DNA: TGTGCCTGGAGTAGGACAGGGGAAGAAGCTTTCTTT; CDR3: CAWSRTGEEAFF
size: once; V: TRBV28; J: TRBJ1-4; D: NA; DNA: TGTGCCAGCAGTTTCAGACGGAAGAATGAAAAACTGTTTTTT; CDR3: CASSFRRKNEKLFF
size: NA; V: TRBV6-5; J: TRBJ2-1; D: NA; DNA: TGTGCCAGCTATCCTTCGGGGCAGCCCGGATTGTTACAGTTCTTC; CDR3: CASYPSGQPGLLQFF
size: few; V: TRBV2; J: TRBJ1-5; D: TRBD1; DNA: TGTGCCAGCAGTTCACAGGGGGCGGTTCTTCAGCCCCAGCATTTT; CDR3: CASSSQGAVLQPQHF
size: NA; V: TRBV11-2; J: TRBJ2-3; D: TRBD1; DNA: TGTGCCAGCGAGGGCAGGGGGACAGATACGCAGTATTTT; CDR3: CASEGRGTDTQYF
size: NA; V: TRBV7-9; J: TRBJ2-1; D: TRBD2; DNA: TGTGCCAGCAGCTTAAGGGATAGCGGGACCCCTGAGCAGTTCTTC; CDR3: CASSLRDSGTPEQFF
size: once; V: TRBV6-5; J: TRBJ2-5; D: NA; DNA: TGTGCCAGCAAGCACCGAGGGGAGCAGTACTTC; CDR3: CASKHRGEQYF
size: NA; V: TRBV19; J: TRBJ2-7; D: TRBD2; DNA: TGTGCCAGTAGTATTTGGGCGGGAGGAACCTACGAGCAGTACTTC; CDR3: CASSIWAGGTYEQYF
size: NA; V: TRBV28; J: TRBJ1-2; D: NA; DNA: TGTGCCAGCAGCATAGGAGGAGCGGGAGGTCAGGGCCTCTATGGCTACACCTTC; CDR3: CASSIGGAGGQGLYGYTF
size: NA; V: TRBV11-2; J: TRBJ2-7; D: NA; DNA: TGTGCCAGCAGCACGGGGACCTTCTACGAGCAGTACTTC; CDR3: CASSTGTFYEQYF
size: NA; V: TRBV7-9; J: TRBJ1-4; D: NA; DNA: TGTGCCAGCAGCCGTCGACAGACTAATGAAAAACTGTTTTTT; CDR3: CASSRRQTNEKLFF
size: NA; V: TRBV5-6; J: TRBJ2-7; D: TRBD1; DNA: TGTGCCAGCAGCTTCGGACAGGGGACCTACGAGCAGTACTTC; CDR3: CASSFGQGTYEQYF
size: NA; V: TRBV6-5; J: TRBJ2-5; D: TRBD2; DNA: TGTGCCAGCAGCTCACAGCGGGAGAGTTGGGAGACCCAGTACTTC; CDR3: CASSSQRESWETQYF
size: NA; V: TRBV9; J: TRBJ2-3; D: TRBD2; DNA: TGTGCCAGCAGCGTAGTCAGCGGGAGAGCAGATACGCAGTATTTT; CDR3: CASSVVSGRADTQYF
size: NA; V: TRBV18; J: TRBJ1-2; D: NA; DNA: TGTGCCAGCTCACCGGGGGGGTTCAACTATGGCTACACCTTC; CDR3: CASSPGGFNYGYTF
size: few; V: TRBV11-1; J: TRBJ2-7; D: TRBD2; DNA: TGTGCCAGCAGCCCGACGAAGGGACTACCGAGCTCCTACGAGCAGTACTTC; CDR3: CASSPTKGLPSSYEQYF
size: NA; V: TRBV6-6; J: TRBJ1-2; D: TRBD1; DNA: TGTGCCAGCAGTTCAGCGTCAGGGGGCAATGGCTACACCTTC; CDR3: CASSSASGGNGYTF
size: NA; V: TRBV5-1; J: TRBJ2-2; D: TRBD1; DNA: TGCGCCAGCAGGGCGGACAGGGGCTACACCGGGGAGCTGTTTTTT; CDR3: CASRADRGYTGELFF
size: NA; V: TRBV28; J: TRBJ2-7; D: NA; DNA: TGTGCCAGCAGTTCCCCCTACAGGTGGTCCTACGAGCAGTACTTC; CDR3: CASSSPYRWSYEQYF
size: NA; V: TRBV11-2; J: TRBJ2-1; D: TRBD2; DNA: TGTGCCAGCAGGGCCTTAGCGGGTAGCTCCTACAATGAGCAGTTCTTC; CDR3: CASRALAGSSYNEQFF
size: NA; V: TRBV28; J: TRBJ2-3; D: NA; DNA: TGTGCCAGCAGTCCGATTCTCTATGGCACAGATACGCAGTATTTT; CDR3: CASSPILYGTDTQYF
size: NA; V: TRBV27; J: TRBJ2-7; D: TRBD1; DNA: TGTGCCAGCAGACGGACAGGGGGCTGGTACGAGCAGTACTTC; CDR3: CASRRTGGWYEQYF
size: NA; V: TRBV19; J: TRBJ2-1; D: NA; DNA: TGTGCCAGTACCGACAGGTACAATGAGCAGTTCTTC; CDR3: CASTDRYNEQFF
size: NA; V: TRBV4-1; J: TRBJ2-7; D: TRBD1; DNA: TGCGCCAGCAGCCAAGTGGGACAGGGGACTTACGAGCAGTACTTC; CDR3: CASSQVGQGTYEQYF
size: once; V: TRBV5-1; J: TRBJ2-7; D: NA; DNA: TGCGCCAGCAGCTTGGCCGCGGGCAAGAGCTCCTACGAGCAGTACTTC; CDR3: CASSLAAGKSSYEQYF
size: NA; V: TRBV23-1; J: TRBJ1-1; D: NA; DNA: TGCGCCAGCAGTCAAGCTGGGGACCCTGAAGCTTTCTTT; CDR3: CASSQAGDPEAFF
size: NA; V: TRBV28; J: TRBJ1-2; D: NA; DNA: TGTGCCAGCAGTTCGCCGGTACGGGGTTGGGATGGCTACACCTTC; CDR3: CASSSPVRGWDGYTF
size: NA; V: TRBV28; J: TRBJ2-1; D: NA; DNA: TGTGCCAGCAGTTCGCCCAGGGGCAGGAGGGGTAACAATGAGCAGTTCTTC; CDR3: CASSSPRGRRGNNEQFF
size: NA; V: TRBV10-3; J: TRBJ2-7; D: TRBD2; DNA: TGTGCCGCCCCCGCGGCTAGCGGTCCCATCTACGAGCAGTACTTC; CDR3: CAAPAASGPIYEQYF
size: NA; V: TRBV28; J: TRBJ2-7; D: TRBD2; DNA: TGTGCCAGCAATCCCCTAGCGGATTACGGGCAGTACTTC; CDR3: CASNPLADYGQYF
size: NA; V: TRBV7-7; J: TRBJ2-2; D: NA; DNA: TGTGCTAGCAGCTCTACTGCGAACACCGGGGAGCTGTTTTTT; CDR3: CASSSTANTGELFF
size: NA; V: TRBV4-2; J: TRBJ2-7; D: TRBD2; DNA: TGTGCCAGCAGCCAAGCCGGGACTAACGGATTCTCCTACGAGCAGTACTTC; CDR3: CASSQAGTNGFSYEQYF
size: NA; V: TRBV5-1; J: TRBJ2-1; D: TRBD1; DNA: TGCGCCAGCAGCACCCCACCCAGGGGGCGCCTAAACAATGAGCAGTTCTTC; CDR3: CASSTPPRGRLNNEQFF
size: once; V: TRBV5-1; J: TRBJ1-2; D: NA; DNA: TGCGCCAGCAGCCCTACCTTAGGCAGTTACTATGGCTACACCTTC; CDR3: CASSPTLGSYYGYTF
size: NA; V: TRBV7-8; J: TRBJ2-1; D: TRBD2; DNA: TGTGCCAGCAGCCTTCGGACTAGCGGGATCTATGAGCAGTTCTTC; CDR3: CASSLRTSGIYEQFF
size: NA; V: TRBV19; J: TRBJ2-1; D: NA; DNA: TGTGCCAGTAGTAGGGATGGCAGTCGGCATGAGCAGTTCTTC; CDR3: CASSRDGSRHEQFF
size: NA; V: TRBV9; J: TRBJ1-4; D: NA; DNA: TGTGCCAGCAGCGTAGGTGGAGGATTTAATGAAAAACTGTTTTTT; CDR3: CASSVGGGFNEKLFF
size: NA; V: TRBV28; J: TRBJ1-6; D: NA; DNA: TGTGCCAGCAGTTCGGGACCCGGCCGTAATTCACCCCTCCACTTT; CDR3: CASSSGPGRNSPLHF
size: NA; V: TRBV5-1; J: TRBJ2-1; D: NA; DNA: TGCGCCAGCACTCTTGGCGGGACAAGGTCGTTCCATGAGCAGTTCTTC; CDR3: CASTLGGTRSFHEQFF
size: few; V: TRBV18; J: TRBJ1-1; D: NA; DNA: TGTGCCAGCTCACCACCCGACCGGGTCACTGAAGCTTTCTTT; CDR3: CASSPPDRVTEAFF
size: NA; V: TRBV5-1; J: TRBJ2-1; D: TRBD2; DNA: TGCGCCAGCAGCTCGTCTGGCGGGAGGACCTACAATGAGCAGTTCTTC; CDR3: CASSSSGGRTYNEQFF
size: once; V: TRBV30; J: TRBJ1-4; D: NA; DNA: TGTGCCTGGAGTAACAGCCCTAATGAAAAACTGTTTTTT; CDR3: CAWSNSPNEKLFF
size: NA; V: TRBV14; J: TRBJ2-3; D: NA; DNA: TGTGCCAGCACCTTCACAGATACGCAGTATTTT; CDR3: CASTFTDTQYF
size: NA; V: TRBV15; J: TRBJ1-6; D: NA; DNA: TGTGCCACCAGCATGCCCAGGGAACTTAAAGGTGTGGATTCACCCCTCCACTTT; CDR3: CATSMPRELKGVDSPLHF
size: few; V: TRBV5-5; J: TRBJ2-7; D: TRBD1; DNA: TGTGCCAGCAATCCCGGGACAGAGTCCTACGAGCAGTACTTC; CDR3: CASNPGTESYEQYF
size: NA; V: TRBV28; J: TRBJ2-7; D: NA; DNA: TGTGCCAGCCAGGAGGGACGCGAGCAGTACTTC; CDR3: CASQEGREQYF
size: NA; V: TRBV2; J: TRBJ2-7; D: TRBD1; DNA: TGTGCCAGCAGGCGGACAGGGACAGGCGGCGAGCAGTACTTC; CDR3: CASRRTGTGGEQYF
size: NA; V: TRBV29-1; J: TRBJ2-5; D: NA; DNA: TGCAGCGTTGAGTCCAGGGGTGGATCGGCAGAGACCCAGTACTTC; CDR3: CSVESRGGSAETQYF
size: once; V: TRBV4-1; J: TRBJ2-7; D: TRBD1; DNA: TGCGCCAGCAGCCGAGAACAGGGGACCGCCTACGAGCAGTACTTC; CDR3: CASSREQGTAYEQYF
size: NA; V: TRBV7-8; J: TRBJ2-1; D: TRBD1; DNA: TGTGCCAGCAGCGCAGGACAGGGGCCCCTGGATGAGCAGTTCTTC; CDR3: CASSAGQGPLDEQFF
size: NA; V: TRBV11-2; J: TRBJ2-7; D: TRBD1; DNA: TGTGCCAGCACCAAGGGGGCAGGGAGAATCTACGAGCAGTACTTC; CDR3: CASTKGAGRIYEQYF
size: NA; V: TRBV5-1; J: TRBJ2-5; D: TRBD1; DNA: TGCGCCAGCAGCTACACAGGGGCAGAGACCCAGTACTTC; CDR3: CASSYTGAETQYF
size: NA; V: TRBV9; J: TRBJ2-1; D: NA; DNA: TGTGCCAGCAGCGTAGGCAGTTCTTACAATGAGCAGTTCTTC; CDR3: CASSVGSSYNEQFF
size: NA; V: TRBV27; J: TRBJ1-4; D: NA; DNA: TGTGCCAGCAGTTTAAACAGGGAGGATGTTGCAACTAATGAAAAACTGTTTTTT; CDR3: CASSLNREDVATNEKLFF
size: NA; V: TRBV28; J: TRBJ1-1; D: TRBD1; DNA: TGTGCCAGCGTCCGGGACAGGGGGGGCACTGAAGCTTTCTTT; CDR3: CASVRDRGGTEAFF
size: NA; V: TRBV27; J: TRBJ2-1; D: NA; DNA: TGTGCCTACTGCTGGGCAGGGAGCTCCTACAATGAGCAGTTCTTC; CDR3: CAYCWAGSSYNEQFF
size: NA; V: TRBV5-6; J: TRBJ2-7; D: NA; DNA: TGTGCCAGCAGCTTTGAAGGGTTGTCCTACGAGCAGTACTTC; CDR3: CASSFEGLSYEQYF